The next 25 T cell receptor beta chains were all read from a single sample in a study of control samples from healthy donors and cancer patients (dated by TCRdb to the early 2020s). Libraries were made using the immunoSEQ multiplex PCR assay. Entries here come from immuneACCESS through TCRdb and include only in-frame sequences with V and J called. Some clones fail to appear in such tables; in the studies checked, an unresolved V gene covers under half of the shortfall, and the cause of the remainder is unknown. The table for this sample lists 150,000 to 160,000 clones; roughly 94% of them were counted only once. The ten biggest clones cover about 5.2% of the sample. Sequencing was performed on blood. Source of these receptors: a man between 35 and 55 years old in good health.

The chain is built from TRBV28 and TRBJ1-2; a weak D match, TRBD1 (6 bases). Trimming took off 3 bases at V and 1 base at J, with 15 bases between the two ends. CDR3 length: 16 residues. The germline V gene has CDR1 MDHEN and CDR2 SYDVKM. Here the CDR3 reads CASSFSGAGVNYGYTF. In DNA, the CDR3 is TGTGCCAGCAGTTTTAGTGGCGCAGGGGTTAACTATGGCTACACCTTC.

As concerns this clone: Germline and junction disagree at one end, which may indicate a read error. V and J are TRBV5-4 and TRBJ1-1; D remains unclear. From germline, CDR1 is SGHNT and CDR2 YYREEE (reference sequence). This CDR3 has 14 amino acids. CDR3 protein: CVSSLVGRGTEAFF. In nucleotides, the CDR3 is TGTGTCAGCAGCTTAGTGGGAAGAGGGACTGAAGCTTTCTTT.

CDR3 residues: CASPGAGRRSPLHF. The CDR3, as DNA: TGTGCCTCCCCAGGGGCAGGGAGAAGGTCACCCCTCCACTTT. The V gene is TRBV30, the J gene TRBJ1-6; D possibly corresponds to TRBD1 (6 bases). The V end lost 7 bases, the J end lost 10 bases, and 20 bases lay between the germline ends. In germline, CDR1 is GTSNPN, CDR2 SVGIG (reference sequence). The CDR3 is 14 residues long.

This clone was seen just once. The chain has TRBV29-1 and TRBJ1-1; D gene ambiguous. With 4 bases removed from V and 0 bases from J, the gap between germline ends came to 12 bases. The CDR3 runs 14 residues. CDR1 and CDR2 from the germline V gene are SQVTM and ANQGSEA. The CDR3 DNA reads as TGCAGCGTTGTATCCCCTTCAATGAACACTGAAGCTTTCTTT. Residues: CSVVSPSMNTEAFF.

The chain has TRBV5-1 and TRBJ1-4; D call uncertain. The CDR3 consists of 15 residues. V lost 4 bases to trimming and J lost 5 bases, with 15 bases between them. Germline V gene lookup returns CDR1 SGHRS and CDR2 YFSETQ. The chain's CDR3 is CASSPWETSNEKLFF. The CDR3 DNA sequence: TGCGCCAGCAGCCCGTGGGAGACATCGAATGAAAAACTGTTTTTT.

CDR3 DNA: TGTGCCAGCAGCCTGAACTCAGGGTTTGCTAATGAAAAACTGTTTTTT. Its protein is CASSLNSGFANEKLFF. The chain combines TRBV7-8 with TRBJ1-4; D possibly corresponds to TRBD1 (5 bases). V was clipped by 5 bases and J by 3 bases, with 16 bases between them. Germline values: CDR1 SGHVS, CDR2 FQNEAQ. CDR3 size: 16 residues. The variable domain in full, with the rest retrieved from reference TRBV7-8 and TRBJ1-4, is GAGVSQSPRYKVAKRGQDVALRCDPISGHVSLFWYQQALGQGPEFLTYFQNEAQLDKSGLPSDRFFAERPEGSVSTLKIQRTQQEDSAVYLCASSLNSGFANEKLFFGSGTQLSVL.

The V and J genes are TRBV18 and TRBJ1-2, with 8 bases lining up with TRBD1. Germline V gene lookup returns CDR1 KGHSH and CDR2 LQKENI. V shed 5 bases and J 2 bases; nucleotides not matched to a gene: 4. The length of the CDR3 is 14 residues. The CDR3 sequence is CASSIGQGNYGYTF. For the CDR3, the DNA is TGTGCCAGCTCAATCGGACAGGGCAACTATGGCTACACCTTC.

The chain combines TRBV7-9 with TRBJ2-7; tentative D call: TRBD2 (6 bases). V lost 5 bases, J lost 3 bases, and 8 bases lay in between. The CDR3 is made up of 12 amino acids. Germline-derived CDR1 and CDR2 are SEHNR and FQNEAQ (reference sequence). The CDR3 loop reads CASSLSGYEQYF. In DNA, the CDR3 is TGTGCCAGCAGCCTTAGCGGCTACGAGCAGTACTTC. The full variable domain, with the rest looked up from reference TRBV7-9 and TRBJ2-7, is DTGVSQNPRHKITKRGQNVTFRCDPISEHNRLYWYRQTLGQGPEFLTYFQNEAQLEKSRLLSDRFSAERPKGSFSTLEIQRTEQGDSAMYLCASSLSGYEQYFGPGTRLTVT.

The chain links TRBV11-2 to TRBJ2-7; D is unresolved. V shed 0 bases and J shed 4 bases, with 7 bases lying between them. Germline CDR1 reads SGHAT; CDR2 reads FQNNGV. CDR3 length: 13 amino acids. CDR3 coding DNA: TGTGCCAGCAGCTTAGATCGCCTTTACGAGCAGTACTTC. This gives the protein CASSLDRLYEQYF.

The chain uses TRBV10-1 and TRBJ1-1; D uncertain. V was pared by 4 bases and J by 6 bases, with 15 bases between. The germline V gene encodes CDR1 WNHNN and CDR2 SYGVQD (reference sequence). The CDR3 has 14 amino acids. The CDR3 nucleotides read TGCGCCAGCAGTGGTGGCGGTCCACGCGCTGAAGCTTTCTTT. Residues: CASSGGGPRAEAFF.

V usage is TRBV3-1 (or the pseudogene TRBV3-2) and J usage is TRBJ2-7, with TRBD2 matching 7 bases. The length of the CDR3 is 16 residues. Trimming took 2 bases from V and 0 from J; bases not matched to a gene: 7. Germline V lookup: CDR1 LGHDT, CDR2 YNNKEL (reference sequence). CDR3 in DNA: TGTGCCAGCAGCCAATTTGGAGCGGGGAGCTCCTACGAGCAGTACTTC. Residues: CASSQFGAGSSYEQYF.

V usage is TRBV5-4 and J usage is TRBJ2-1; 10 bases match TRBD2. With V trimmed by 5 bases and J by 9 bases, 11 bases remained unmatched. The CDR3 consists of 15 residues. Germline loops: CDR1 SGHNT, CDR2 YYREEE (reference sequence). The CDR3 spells CASRPGSGGAGEQFF. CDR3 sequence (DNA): TGTGCCAGCAGGCCGGGGAGCGGGGGGGCCGGTGAGCAGTTCTTC.

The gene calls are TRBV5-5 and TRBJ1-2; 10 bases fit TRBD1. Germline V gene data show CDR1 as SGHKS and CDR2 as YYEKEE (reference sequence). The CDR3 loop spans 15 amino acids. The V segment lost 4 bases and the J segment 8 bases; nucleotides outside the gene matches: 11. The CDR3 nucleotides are TGTGCCAGCAGCCCCTACGACAGGGGGCTAGGGGGCTACACCTTC. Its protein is CASSPYDRGLGGYTF. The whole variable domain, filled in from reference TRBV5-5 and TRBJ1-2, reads DAGVTQSPTHLIKTRGQQVTLRCSPISGHKSVSWYQQVLGQGPQFIFQYYEKEERGRGNFPDRFSARQFPNYSSELNVNALLLGDSALYLCASSPYDRGLGGYTFGSGTRLTVV.

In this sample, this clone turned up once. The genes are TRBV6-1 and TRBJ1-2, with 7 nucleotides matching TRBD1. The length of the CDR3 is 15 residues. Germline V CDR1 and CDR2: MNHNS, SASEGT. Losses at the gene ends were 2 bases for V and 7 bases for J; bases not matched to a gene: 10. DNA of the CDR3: TGTGCCAGCAGTGAACTGCAGGGGGTGCCTAGTGGCTACACCTTC. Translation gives CASSELQGVPSGYTF.

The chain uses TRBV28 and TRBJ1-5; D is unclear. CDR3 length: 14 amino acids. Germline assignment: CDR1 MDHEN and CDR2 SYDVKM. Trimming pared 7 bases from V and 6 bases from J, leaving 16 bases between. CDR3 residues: CASNIQLGSQPQHF. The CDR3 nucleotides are TGTGCCAGCAATATACAGCTGGGGAGTCAGCCCCAGCATTTT.

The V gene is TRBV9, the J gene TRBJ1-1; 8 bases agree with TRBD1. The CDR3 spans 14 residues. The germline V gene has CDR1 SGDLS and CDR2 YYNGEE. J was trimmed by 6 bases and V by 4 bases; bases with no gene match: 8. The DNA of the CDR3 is TGTGCCAGCAGCAAGACAGGGGTCGGCTCTGAAGCTTTCTTT. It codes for CASSKTGVGSEAFF.

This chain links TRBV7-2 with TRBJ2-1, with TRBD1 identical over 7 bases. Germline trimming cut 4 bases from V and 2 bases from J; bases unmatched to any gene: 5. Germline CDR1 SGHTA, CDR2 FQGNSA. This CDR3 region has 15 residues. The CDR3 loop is CASSSRGFPYNEQFF. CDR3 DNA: TGTGCCAGCAGCTCCAGGGGGTTCCCCTACAATGAGCAGTTCTTC. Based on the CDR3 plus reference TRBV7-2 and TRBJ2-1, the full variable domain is GAGVSQSPSNKVTEKGKDVELRCDPISGHTALYWYRQSLGQGLEFLIYFQGNSAPDKSGLPSDRFSAERTGGSVSTLTIQRTQQEDSAVYLCASSSRGFPYNEQFFGPGTRLTVL.

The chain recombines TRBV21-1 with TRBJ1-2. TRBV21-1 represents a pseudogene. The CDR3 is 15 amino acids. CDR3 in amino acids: CASRRRAEGNYGYTF. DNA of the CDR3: TGTGCCAGCAGGAGGAGGGCAGAAGGGAACTATGGCTACACCTTC.

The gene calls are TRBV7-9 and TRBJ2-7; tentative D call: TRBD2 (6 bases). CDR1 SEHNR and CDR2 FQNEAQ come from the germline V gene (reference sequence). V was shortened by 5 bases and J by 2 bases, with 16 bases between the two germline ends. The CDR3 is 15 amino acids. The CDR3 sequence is CASSHDLAVPYEQYF. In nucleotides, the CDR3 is TGTGCCAGCAGCCACGATTTAGCGGTGCCCTACGAGCAGTACTTC. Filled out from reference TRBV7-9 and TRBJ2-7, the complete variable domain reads DTGVSQNPRHKITKRGQNVTFRCDPISEHNRLYWYRQTLGQGPEFLTYFQNEAQLEKSRLLSDRFSAERPKGSFSTLEIQRTEQGDSAMYLCASSHDLAVPYEQYFGPGTRLTVT.

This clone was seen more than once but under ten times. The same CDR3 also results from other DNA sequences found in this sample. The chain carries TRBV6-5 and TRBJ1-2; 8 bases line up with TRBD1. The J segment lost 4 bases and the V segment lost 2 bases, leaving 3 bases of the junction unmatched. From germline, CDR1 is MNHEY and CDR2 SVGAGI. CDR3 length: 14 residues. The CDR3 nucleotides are TGTGCCAGCAGTTACATCACAGGGGGCTATGGCTACACCTTC. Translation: CASSYITGGYGYTF.

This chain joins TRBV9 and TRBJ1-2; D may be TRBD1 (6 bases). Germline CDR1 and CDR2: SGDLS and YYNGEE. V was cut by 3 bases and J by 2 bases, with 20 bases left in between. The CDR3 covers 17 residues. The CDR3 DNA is TGTGCCAGCAGCGGATGGATTGGTGGGGGCGCGAACTATGGCTACACCTTC. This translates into CASSGWIGGGANYGYTF.

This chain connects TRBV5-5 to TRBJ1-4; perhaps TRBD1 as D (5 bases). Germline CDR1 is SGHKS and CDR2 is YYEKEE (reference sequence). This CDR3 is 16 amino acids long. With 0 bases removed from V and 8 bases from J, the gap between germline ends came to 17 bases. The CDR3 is CASSLAHGRVSEKLFF. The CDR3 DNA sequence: TGTGCCAGCAGCTTGGCCCATGGCAGGGTGAGCGAAAAACTGTTTTTT.

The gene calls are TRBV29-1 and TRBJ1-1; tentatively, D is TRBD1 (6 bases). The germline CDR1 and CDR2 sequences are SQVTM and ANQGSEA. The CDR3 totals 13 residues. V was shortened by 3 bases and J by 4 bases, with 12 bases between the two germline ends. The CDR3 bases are TGCAGCGTTGAGGCCAGGGGAGGCACTGAAGCTTTCTTT. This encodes CSVEARGGTEAFF. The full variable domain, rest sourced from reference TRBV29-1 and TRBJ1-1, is SAVISQKPSRDICQRGTSLTIQCQVDSQVTMMFWYRQQPGQSLTLIATANQGSEATYESGFVIDKFPISRPNLTFSTLTVSNMSPEDSSIYLCSVEARGGTEAFFGQGTRLTVV.

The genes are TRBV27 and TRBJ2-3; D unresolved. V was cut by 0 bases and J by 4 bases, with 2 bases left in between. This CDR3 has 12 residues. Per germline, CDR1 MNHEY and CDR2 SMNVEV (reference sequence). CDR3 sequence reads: CASSLSPDTQYF. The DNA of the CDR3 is TGTGCCAGCAGTTTATCCCCAGATACGCAGTATTTT.

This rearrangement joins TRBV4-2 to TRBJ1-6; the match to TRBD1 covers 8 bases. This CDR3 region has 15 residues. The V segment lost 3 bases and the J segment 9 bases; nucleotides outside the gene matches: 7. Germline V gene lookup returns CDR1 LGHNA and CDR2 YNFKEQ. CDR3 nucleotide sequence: TGTGCCAGCAGCCAGGAAGACAGGGGTGGTTCACCCCTCCACTTT. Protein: CASSQEDRGGSPLHF.